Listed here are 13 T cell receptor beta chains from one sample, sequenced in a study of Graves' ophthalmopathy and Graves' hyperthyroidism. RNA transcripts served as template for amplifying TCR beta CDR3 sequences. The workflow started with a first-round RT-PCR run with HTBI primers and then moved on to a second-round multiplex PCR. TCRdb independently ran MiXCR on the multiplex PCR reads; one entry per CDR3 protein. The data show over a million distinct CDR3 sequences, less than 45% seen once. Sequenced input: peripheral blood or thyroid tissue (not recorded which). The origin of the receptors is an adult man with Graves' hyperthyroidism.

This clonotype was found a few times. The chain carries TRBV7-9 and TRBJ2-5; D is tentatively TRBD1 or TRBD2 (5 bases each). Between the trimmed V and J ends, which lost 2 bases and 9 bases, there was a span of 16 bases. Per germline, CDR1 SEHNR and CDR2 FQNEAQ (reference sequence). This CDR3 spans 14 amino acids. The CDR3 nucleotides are TGTGCCAGCAGCTTATTGGGACGGGATCAGCCCCAGTACTTC. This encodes CASSLLGRDQPQYF.

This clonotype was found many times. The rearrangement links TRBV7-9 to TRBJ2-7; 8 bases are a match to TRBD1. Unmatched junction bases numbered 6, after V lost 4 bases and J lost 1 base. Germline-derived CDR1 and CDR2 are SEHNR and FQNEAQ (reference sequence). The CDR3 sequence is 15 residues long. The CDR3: CASSSQGQDSYEQYF. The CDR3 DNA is TGTGCCAGCAGCTCGCAGGGACAGGATTCCTACGAGCAGTACTTC.

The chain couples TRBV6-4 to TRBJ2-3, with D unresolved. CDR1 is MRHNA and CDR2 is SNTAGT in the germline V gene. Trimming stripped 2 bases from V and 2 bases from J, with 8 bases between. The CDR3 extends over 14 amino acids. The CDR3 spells CASSDLGATDTQYF. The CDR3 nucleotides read TGTGCCAGCAGTGACCTAGGAGCCACAGATACGCAGTATTTT.

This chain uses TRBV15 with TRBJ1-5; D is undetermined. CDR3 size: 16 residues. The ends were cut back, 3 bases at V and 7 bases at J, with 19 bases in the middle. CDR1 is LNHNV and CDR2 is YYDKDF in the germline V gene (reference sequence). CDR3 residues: CATSSQHLGLEQPQHF. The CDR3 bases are TGTGCCACCAGCAGCCAACATTTAGGGCTCGAGCAGCCCCAGCATTTT.

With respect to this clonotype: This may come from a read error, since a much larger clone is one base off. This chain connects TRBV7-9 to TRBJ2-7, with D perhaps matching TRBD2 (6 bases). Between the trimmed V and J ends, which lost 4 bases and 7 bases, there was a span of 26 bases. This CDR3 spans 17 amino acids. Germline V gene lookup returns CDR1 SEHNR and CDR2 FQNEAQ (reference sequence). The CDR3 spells CASSSLRSGTGRGEQYF. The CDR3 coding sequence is TGTGCCAGCAGCTCCCTCCGTTCGGGGACTGGCCGAGGTGAGCAGTACTTC.

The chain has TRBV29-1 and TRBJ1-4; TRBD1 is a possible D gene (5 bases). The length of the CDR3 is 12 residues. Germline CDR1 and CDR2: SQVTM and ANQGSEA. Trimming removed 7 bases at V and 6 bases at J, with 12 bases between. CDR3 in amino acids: CSAGAYDEKLFF. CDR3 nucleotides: TGCAGCGCCGGGGCCTACGATGAAAAACTGTTTTTT.

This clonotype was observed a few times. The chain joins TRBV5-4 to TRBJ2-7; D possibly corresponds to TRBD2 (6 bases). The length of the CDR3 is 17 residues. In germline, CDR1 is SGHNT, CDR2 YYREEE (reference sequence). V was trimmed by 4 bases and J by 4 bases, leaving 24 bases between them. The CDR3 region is CASSQVIPSEGWYEQYF. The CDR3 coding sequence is TGTGCCAGCAGCCAAGTAATACCTTCGGAGGGGTGGTACGAGCAGTACTTC.

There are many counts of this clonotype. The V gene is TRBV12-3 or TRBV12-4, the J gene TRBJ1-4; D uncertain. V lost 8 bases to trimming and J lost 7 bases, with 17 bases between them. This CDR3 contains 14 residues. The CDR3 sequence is CASQMWGSGEKLFF. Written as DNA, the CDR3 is TGTGCCAGCCAAATGTGGGGTTCGGGTGAAAAACTGTTTTTT.

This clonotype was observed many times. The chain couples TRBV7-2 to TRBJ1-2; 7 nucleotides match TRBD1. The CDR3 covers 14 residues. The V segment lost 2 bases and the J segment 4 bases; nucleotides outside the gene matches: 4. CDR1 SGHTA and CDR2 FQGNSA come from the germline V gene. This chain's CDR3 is CASSLTRDSYGYTF. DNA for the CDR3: TGTGCCAGCAGCTTAACCCGGGACAGCTATGGCTACACCTTC. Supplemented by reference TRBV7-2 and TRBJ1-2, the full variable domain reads GAGVSQSPSNKVTEKGKDVELRCDPISGHTALYWYRQSLGQGLEFLIYFQGNSAPDKSGLPSDRFSAERTGGSVSTLTIQRTQQEDSAVYLCASSLTRDSYGYTFGSGTRLTVV.

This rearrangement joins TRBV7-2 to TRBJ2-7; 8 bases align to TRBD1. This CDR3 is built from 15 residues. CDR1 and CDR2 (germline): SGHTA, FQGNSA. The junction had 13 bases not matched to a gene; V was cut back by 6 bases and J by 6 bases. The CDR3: CASSSGTGWAVEQYF. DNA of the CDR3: TGTGCCAGCAGTTCCGGGACAGGCTGGGCTGTCGAGCAGTACTTC.

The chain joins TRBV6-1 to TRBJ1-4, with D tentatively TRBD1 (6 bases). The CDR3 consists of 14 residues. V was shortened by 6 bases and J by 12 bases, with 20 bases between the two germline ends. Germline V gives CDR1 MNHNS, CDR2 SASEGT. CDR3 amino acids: CASSWEGGSRELFF. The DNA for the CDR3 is TGTGCCAGCAGCTGGGAGGGGGGATCTCGAGAACTGTTTTTT.

For the CDR3, the DNA is TGTGCCATGACGAAAGGGGGGAACACTGAAGCTTTCTTT. Residues: CAMTKGGNTEAFF. The chain employs TRBV28 and TRBJ1-1; a possible D gene is TRBD1 (6 bases). Germline V gene data show CDR1 as MDHEN and CDR2 as SYDVKM. The CDR3 has 13 residues. With 10 bases removed from V and 1 base from J, the gap between germline ends came to 13 bases.

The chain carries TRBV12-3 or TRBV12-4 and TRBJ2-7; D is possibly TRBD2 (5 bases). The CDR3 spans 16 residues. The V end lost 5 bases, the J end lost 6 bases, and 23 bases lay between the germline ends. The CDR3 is CASSPPLQRAAREQYF. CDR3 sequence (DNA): TGTGCCAGCAGTCCCCCCCTACAGAGGGCGGCACGCGAGCAGTACTTC.